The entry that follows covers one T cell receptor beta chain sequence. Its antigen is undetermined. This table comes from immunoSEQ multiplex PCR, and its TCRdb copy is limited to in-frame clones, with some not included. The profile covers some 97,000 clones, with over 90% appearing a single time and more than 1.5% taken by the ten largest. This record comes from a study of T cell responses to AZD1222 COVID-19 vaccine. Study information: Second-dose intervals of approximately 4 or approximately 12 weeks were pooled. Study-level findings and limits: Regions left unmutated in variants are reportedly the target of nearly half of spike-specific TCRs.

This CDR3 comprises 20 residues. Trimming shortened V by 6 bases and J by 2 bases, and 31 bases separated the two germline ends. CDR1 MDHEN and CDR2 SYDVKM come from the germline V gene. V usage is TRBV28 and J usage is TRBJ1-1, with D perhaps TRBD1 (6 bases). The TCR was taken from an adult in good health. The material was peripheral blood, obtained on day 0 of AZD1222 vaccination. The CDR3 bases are TGTGCCAGCAGCGTGGGAAGATACTGGACTTCAGAGGGGGTAAACACTGAAGCTTTCTTT. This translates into CASSVGRYWTSEGVNTEAFF.